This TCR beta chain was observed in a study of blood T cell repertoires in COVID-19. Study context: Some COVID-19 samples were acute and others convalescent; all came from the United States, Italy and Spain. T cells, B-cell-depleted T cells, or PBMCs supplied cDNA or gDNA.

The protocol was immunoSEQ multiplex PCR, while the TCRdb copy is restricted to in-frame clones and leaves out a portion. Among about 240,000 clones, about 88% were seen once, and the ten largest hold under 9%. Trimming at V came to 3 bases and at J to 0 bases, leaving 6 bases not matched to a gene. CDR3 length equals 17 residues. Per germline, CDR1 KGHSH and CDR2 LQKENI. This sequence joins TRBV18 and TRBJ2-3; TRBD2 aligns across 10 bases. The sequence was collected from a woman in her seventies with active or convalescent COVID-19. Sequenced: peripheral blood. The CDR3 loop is CASSPTSGALSTDTQYF. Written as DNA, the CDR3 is TGTGCCAGCTCACCCACTAGCGGGGCCCTGAGCACAGATACGCAGTATTTT.